These T cell receptor beta chains were read from a single sample in a study of blood T cell repertoires in COVID-19. Assay used: immunoSEQ multiplex PCR; TCRdb lists only in-frame clones, some missing. The data contain about 200,000 clones, about 85% of them singletons. What was sequenced was peripheral blood. These receptor sequences come from a woman older than 75 with acute or convalescent COVID-19. Each CDR3 is given with its conserved first and last residue. The D gene is left open where the match is weak. Rows may omit the clone size; those that give it use once, few, many or a size class.

TRBD2	TRBJ2-7	few	TRBV6-2/TRBV6-3	CASRPSGRMGEQYF	TGTGCCAGCAGACCTAGCGGGAGGATGGGCGAGCAGTACTTC
.	TRBJ1-4	.	TRBV5-4	CASSLGAGNNEKLFF	TGTGCCAGCAGCTTGGGTGCGGGAAATAATGAAAAACTGTTTTTT
.	TRBJ1-5	once	TRBV19	CASTDTGNNQPQHF	TGTGCCAGTACCGACACAGGGAATAATCAGCCCCAGCATTTT
.	TRBJ1-5	few	TRBV30	CAWSRGWGQPQHF	TGTGCCTGGAGTAGGGGGTGGGGTCAGCCCCAGCATTTT
TRBD1	TRBJ1-5	.	TRBV3-1/TRBV3-2	CASSPGTGDQPQHF	TGTGCCAGCAGCCCCGGGACAGGGGATCAGCCCCAGCATTTT
.	TRBJ1-2	.	TRBV18	CASSPRSAGTDYGYTF	TGTGCCAGCTCACCAAGGAGCGCTGGAACCGACTATGGCTACACCTTC
.	TRBJ2-7	.	TRBV28	CASTTLDTTYEQYF	TGTGCCAGCACTACCCTGGACACGACCTACGAGCAGTACTTC
.	TRBJ2-6	.	TRBV9	CASSVGHPFGSFWASGANVLTF	TGTGCCAGCAGCGTAGGCCACCCTTTTGGCAGCTTCTGGGCTTCTGGGGCCAACGTCCTGACTTTC
.	TRBJ2-7	few	TRBV6-1	CASSLRDLTYEQYF	TGTGCCAGCAGCCTTCGGGACTTAACCTACGAGCAGTACTTC
TRBD1	TRBJ2-7	.	TRBV10-1	CASSGSGGEQYF	TGCGCCAGCAGTGGGTCAGGGGGCGAGCAGTACTTC
TRBD1	TRBJ1-2	.	TRBV19	CASSWGQGALGGYTF	TGTGCCAGTAGTTGGGGACAGGGGGCGCTCGGGGGCTACACCTTC
TRBD2	TRBJ2-1	few	TRBV5-4	CASSLAGGHEQFF	TGTGCCAGCAGCTTGGCGGGAGGGCATGAGCAGTTCTTC
.	TRBJ1-1	once	TRBV19	CASGPWGGGGTEAFF	TGTGCCAGTGGCCCCTGGGGGGGCGGGGGCACTGAAGCTTTCTTT
TRBD2	TRBJ2-3	.	TRBV7-2	CASSLTGGTDTQYF	TGTGCCAGCAGTCTTACGGGAGGGACAGATACGCAGTATTTT
.	TRBJ1-1	few	TRBV7-9	CASSRGVSAEAFF	TGTGCCAGCAGCCGAGGTGTAAGTGCTGAAGCTTTCTTT
TRBD2	TRBJ2-2	.	TRBV6-5	CASSYRAGAGTGELFF	TGTGCCAGCAGTTACCGGGCGGGAGCGGGCACCGGGGAGCTGTTTTTT
.	TRBJ1-2	.	TRBV11-2	CASSLTGVYGYTF	TGTGCCAGCAGCTTAACGGGAGTGTATGGCTACACCTTC